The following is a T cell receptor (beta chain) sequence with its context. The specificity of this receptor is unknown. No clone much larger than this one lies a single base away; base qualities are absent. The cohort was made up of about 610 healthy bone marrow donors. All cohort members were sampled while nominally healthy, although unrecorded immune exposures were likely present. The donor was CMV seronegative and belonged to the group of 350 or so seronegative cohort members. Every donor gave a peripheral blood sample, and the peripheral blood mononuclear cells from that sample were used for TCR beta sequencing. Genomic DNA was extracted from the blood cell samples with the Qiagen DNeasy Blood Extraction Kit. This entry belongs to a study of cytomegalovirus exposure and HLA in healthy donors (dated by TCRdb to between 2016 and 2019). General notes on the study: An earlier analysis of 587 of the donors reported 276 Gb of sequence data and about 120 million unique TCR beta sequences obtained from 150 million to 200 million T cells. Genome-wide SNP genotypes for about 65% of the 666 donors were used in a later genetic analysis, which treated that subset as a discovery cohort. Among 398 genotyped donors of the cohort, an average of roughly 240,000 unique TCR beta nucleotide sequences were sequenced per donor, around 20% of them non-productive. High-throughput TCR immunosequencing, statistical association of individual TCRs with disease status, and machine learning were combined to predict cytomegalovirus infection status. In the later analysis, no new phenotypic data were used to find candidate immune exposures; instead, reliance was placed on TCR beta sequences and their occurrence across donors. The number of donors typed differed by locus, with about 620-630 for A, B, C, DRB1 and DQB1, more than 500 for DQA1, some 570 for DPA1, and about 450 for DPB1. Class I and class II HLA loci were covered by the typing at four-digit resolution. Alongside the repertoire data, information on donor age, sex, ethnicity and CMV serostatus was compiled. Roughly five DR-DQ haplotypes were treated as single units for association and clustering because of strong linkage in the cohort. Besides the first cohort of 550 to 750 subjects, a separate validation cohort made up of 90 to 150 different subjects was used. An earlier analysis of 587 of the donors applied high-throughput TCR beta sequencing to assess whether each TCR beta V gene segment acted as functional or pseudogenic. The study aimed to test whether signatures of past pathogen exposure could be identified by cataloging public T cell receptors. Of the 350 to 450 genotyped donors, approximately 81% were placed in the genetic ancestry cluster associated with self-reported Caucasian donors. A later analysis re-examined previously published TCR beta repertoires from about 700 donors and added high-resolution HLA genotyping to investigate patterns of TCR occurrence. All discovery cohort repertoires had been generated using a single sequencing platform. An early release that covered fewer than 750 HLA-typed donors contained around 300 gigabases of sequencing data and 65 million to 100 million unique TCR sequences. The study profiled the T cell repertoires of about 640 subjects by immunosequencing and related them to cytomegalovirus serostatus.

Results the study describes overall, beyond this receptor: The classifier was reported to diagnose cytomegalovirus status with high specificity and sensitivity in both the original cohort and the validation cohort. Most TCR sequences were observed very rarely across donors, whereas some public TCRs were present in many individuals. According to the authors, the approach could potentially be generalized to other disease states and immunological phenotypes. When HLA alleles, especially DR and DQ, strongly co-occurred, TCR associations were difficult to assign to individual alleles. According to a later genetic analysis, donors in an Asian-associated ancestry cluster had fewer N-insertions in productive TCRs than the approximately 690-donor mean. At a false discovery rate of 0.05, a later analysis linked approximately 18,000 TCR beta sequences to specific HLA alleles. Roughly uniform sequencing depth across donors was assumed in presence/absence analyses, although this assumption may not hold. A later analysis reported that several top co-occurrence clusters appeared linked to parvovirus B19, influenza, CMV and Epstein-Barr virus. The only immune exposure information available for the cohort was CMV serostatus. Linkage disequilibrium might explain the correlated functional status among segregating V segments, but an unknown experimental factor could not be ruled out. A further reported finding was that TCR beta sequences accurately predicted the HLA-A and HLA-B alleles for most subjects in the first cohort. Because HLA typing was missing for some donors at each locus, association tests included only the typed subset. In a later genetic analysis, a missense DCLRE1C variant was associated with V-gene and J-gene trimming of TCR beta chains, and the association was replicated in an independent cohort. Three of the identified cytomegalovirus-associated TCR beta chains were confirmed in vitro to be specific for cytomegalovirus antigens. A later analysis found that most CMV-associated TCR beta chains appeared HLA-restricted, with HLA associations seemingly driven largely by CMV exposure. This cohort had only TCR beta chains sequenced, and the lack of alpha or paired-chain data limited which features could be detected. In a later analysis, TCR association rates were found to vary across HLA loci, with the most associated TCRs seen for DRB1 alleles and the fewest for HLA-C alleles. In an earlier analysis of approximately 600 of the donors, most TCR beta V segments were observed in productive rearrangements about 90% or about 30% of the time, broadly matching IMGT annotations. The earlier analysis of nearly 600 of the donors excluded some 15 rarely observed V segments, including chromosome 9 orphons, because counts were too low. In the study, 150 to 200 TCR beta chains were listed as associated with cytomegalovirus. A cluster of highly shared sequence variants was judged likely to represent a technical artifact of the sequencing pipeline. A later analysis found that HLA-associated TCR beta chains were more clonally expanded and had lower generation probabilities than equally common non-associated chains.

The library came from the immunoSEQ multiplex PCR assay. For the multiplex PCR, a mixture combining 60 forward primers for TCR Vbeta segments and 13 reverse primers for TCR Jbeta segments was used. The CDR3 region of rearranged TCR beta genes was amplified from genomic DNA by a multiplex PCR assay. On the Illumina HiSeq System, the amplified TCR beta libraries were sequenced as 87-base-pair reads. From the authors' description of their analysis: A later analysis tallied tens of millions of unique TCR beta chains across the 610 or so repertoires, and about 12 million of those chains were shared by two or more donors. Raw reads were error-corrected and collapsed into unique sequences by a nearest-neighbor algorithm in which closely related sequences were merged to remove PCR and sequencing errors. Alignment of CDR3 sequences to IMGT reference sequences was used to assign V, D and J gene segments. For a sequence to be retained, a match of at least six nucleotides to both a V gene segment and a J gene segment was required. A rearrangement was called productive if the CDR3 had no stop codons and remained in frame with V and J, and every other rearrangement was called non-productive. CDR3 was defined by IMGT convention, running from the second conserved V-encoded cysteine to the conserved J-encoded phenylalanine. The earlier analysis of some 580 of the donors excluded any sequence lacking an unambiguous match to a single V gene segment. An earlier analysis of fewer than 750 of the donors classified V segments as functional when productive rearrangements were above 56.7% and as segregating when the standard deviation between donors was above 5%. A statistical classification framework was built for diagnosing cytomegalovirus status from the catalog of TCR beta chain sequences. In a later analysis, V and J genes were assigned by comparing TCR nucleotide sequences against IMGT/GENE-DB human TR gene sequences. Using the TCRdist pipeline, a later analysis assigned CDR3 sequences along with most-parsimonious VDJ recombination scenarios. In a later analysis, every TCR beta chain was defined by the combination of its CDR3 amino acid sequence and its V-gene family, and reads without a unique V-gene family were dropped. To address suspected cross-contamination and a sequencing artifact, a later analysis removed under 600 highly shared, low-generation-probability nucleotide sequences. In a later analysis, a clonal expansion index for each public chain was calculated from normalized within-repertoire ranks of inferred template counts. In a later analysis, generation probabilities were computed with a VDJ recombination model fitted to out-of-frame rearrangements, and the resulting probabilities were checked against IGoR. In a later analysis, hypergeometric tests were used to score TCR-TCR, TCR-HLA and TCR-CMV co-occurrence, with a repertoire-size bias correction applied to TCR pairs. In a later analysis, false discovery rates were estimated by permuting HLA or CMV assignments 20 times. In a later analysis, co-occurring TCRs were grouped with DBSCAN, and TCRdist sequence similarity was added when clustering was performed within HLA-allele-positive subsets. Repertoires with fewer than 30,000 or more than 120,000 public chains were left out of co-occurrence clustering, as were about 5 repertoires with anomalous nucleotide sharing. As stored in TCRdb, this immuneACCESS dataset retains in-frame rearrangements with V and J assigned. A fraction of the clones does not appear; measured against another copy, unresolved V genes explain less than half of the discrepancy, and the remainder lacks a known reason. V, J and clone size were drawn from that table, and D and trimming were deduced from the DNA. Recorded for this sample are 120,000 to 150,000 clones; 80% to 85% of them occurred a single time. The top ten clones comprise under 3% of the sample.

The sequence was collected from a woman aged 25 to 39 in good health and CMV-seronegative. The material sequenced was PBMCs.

At the DNA level, the sequence is TGTGCCAGCAGTTACGGGTACAGGGGGCAGGAAAAACTGTTTTTT. The encoded protein is CASSYGYRGQEKLFF. This sequence uses TRBV6-5 and TRBJ1-4, with 9 bases matching TRBD1. For this chain, trimming is 2 bases at the V end and 8 bases at the J end, and the number of junction bases without a gene match is 6. The germline V gene supplies CDR1 MNHEY and CDR2 SVGAGI. The CDR3 covers 15 residues, taking in both the cysteine and the phenylalanine. The entry retains the CDR3 DNA only, 45 bases that are in frame from base 1.